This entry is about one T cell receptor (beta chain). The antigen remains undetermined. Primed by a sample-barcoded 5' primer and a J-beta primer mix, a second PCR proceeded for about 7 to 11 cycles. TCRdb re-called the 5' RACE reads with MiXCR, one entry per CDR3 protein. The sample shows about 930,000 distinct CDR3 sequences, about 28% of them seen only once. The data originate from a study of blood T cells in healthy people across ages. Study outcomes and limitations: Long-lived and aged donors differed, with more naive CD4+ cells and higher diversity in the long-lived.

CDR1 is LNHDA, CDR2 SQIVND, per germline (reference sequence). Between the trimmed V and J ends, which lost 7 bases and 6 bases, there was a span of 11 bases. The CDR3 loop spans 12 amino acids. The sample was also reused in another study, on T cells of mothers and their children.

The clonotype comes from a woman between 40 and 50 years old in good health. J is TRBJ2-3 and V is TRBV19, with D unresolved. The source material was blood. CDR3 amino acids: CASTGPADTQYF. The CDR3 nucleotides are TGTGCCAGTACAGGACCCGCGGATACGCAGTATTTT.